This TCR beta chain was sequenced for a study of T-cell memory formation after mild COVID-19. V was cut by 1 base and J by 4 bases, with 14 bases left in between. CDR3 length: 15 residues. In germline, CDR1 is DFQATT, CDR2 SNEGSKA (reference sequence). TCRdb redid the calling of the 5' RACE reads with MiXCR, one entry per CDR3 protein. The table includes about 260,000 distinct CDR3 sequences, 16% detected once. This sequence joins TRBV20-1 and TRBJ1-3; D perhaps matches TRBD1 (5 bases). The receptor comes from a man aged 18 to 30 who had mild COVID-19 (a few samples of this study predate the infection). Cell type and time point are not known. Sequences were obtained from PBMCs or a T cell subset sorted from them (not recorded which). DNA for the CDR3: TGCAGTGCTAGAGCGGCCGGGACCGGCGGAAACACCATATATTTT. Translation: CSARAAGTGGNTIYF.